The entry that follows covers one TCR beta chain sequence. The repertoire was sequenced with immunoSEQ multiplex PCR; TCRdb's copy has only in-frame clones and lacks some. The table has some 97,000 clones, roughly 87% seen once. This sample was taken from a study of control samples from healthy donors and cancer patients. CDR1 is SGHAT and CDR2 is FQNNGV in the germline V gene. The CDR3 is 16 amino acids. J gave up 2 bases and V 6 bases, and 8 bases lay outside the gene matches. The chain employs TRBV11-2 and TRBJ2-3, with 10 positions matching TRBD1. The source is a woman in her forties or fifties in good health. The material sequenced was blood. In DNA, the CDR3 is TGTGCCAGCAGGACAAGACAGGGGGCCCCCACAGATACGCAGTATTTT. Amino acid sequence: CASRTRQGAPTDTQYF.